This T cell receptor (beta chain) was retrieved from a study of shared clonotypes between healthy human individuals. Study observations and caveats: A reduction in generation probabilities was seen for non-shared clonotypes relative to those shared by all four donors.

A split of CD4+ cells into CD45RA+ naive and CD45RA-negative memory subsets was performed. Concerning this clone itself: The antigen is not known.

Each subset's genomic DNA was shared equally among a number of immunoSEQ plates. The table came from immunoSEQ multiplex PCR; TCRdb's copy has only in-frame clones and leaves some out. The table lists more than 400,000 clones, roughly 95% of them singletons. This CDR3 has 15 residues. Germline V gives CDR1 SNHLY, CDR2 FYNNEI. With V trimmed by 7 bases and J by 5 bases, 9 bases remained unmatched. Sequencing was carried out using naive CD4+ T cells sorted from blood. Documented subset: CD45RA+ positively selected. The rearrangement links TRBV2 to TRBJ2-7; 12 nucleotides align to TRBD2. This receptor was taken from a woman aged 25 to 39 in good health. The CDR3: CASTRPGLAGHEQYF. Written as DNA, the CDR3 is TGTGCCAGCACTCGACCGGGACTAGCGGGTCACGAGCAGTACTTC.